This T cell receptor beta chain appears in the sequencing data of a study of molecular identifiers for immune sequencing clone quantification. Study as a whole: In replicates, RNA from approximately 20,000 or 100,000 naive CD8 cells was divided five ways and four parts were sequenced.

Sorting isolated naive CD8 T cells as CD8+CD4-CCR7+CD45RA+ events. TCRdb itself ran the PCR reads through MiXCR, one entry per CDR3 protein. The sample has about 65,000 distinct CDR3 sequences, 18% seen once; the top ten hold around 1.5%. Germline values: CDR1 LGHNA, CDR2 YNFKEQ. V lost 0 bases, J lost 0 bases, and 4 bases stayed unmatched. The CDR3 is 16 residues long. The rearrangement joins TRBV4-2 to TRBJ2-7, with TRBD2 matching over 8 bases. Sequencing used naive CD8+ T cells from blood, with Jurkat cell RNA spiked in. Subset noted: FACS-sorted CD8+CD4-CCR7+CD45RA+ naive T cells. The clonotype comes from a human donor in good health. Some libraries in this study had Jurkat cell RNA spiked in. CDR3 sequence reads: CASSQDWGTSSYEQYF. DNA of the CDR3: TGTGCCAGCAGCCAAGATTGGGGGACTAGCTCCTACGAGCAGTACTTC.